The TCR beta chain described here comes from a study of cytomegalovirus exposure and HLA in healthy donors. CDR1 is LNHDA, CDR2 SQIVND, per germline (reference sequence). The length of the CDR3 is 13 residues. V was shortened by 5 bases and J by 1 base, with 9 bases between the two germline ends. The PCR made use of 60 Vbeta and 13 Jbeta primers. Sequencing was performed with immunoSEQ multiplex PCR; in TCRdb, only in-frame clones are kept and a portion is missing. The sample gives fewer than 150,000 clones, roughly 80% of which show up once; around 28% is in the top ten. Comment on this clone: Antigen specificity is unknown.

Study observations and caveats: Later analysis associated a missense DCLRE1C variant with TCR beta V- and J-gene trimming. The authors enumerated 150 to 200 TCR beta chains as linked to cytomegalovirus.

Sequenced material: PBMCs. This receptor was taken from a man aged 60 to 69 in good health and CMV-seropositive. The chain recombines TRBV19 with TRBJ2-7; D might be TRBD1 (6 bases). The CDR3 spells CASSVQGSYEQYF. CDR3 sequence (DNA): TGTGCCAGTAGTGTACAGGGATCCTACGAGCAGTACTTC.